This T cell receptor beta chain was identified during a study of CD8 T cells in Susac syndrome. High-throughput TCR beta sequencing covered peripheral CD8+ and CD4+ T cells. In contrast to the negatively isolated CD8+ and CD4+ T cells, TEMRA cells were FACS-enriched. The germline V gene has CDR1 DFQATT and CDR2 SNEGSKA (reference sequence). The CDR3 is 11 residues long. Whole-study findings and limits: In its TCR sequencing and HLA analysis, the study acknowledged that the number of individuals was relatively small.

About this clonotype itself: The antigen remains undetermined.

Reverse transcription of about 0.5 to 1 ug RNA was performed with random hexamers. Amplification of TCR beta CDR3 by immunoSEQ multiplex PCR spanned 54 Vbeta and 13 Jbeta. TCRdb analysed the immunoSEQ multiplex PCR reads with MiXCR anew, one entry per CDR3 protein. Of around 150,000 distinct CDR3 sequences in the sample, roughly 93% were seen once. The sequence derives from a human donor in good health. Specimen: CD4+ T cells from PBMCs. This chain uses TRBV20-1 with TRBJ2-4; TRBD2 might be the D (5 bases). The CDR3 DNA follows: TGCAGCGGGGATTCCAAAAACATTCAGTACTTC. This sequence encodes CSGDSKNIQYF.